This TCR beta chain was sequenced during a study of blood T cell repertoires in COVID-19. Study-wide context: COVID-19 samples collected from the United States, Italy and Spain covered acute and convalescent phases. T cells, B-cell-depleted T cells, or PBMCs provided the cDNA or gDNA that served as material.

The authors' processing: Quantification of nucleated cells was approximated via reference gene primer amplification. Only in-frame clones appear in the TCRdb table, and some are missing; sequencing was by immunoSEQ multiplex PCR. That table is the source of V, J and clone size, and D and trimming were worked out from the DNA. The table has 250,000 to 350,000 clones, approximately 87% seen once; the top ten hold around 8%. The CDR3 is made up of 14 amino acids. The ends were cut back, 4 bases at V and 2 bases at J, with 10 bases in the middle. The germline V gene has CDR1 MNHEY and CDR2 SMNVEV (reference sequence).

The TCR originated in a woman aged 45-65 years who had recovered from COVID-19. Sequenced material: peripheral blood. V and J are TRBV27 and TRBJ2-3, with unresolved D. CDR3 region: CASSWQDYTDTQYF. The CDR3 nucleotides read TGTGCCAGCAGTTGGCAGGATTACACAGATACGCAGTATTTT.